This T cell receptor beta chain was documented in a study of T cells in Graves' hyperthyroidism and ophthalmopathy. The J segment lost 1 base and the V segment lost 2 bases, leaving 2 bases of the junction unmatched. Germline-derived CDR1 and CDR2 are DFQATT and SNEGSKA (reference sequence). The CDR3 extends over 16 amino acids. This clonotype was recorded at least ten times. RNA transcripts gave rise to amplified TCR beta CDR3 regions. Using the HTBI primer set, a first-round RT-PCR was run on the TCR CDR3. MiXCR, run by TCRdb on the multiplex PCR reads, gives a single entry per CDR3 protein. In the table there are 380,000 or so distinct CDR3 sequences, 19% of which are singletons.

The receptor comes from a woman between 18 and 29 years old with Graves' hyperthyroidism. The chain is built from TRBV20-1 and TRBJ2-2; TRBD2 agrees at 12 bases. The sequencing sample was made of blood. CDR3 sequence: CSARPLAGGNTGELFF. CDR3 coding DNA: TGCAGTGCTAGACCACTAGCGGGGGGGAACACCGGGGAGCTGTTTTTT.